The entry below gives a single T cell receptor (beta chain) sequence along with its context. Its antigen remains unknown. These data are taken from a study of shared clonotypes between healthy human individuals. Broader study findings: For naive CD4 cells, around 5.1% of clonotypes were shared across several donors.

Sorted-subset replicate PCRs used about 200 ng DNA, about 30,000 T cell genomes. Here immunoSEQ multiplex PCR was the method, and the copy in TCRdb shows in-frame clones only, minus some. The top ten hold 0.9% to 1.5% of the sample, which has some 1,900,000 clones, roughly 94% seen once. V was clipped by 5 bases and J by 7 bases, with 23 bases between them. The CDR3 consists of 16 residues. Germline loops: CDR1 SGHTA, CDR2 FQGTGA. Cells designated naive CD8 were CD45RO-negative and were positively selected for CCR7, with terminally differentiated effector memory CD45RA+ cells excluded. Sample: naive CD8+ T cells sorted from blood. This TCR was sampled from a man in his late teens or twenties in good health. The chain links TRBV7-3 to TRBJ1-1; D is uncertain. This CDR3 reads CASSPGPFHEIVEAFF. Here the CDR3 DNA reads TGTGCCAGCAGCCCTGGACCCTTCCACGAGATAGTTGAAGCTTTCTTT.